A selection of T cell receptor beta chains follows, all from one sample in a study of shared clonotypes between healthy human individuals. Sequencing used immunoSEQ multiplex PCR; TCRdb keeps in-frame clones, though not all of them. Of about 700,000 clones listed, approximately 90% are singletons. Sample: naive CD8+ T cells sorted from blood. Receptors were obtained from a man under 40 in good health. The CDR3 runs from the conserved cysteine through the conserved F or W. Each record gives: V gene, J gene, clone size, D gene, CDR3 protein, CDR3 DNA. The D gene is left open where the match is weak. A clone size is listed for some rows: how often the clone was seen (once, few, many), or a class if it is expanded.

>TRBV9|TRBJ2-1|NA|NA
CASSVESYNEQFF
TGTGCCAGCAGCGTAGAGTCCTACAATGAGCAGTTCTTC
>TRBV2|TRBJ2-2|NA|TRBD1
CATLDRTGTGPTGELFF
TGTGCCACCCTTGATCGAACCGGGACAGGGCCCACCGGGGAGCTGTTTTTT
>TRBV10-2|TRBJ1-1|NA|NA
CASSESPGLNTEAFF
TGCGCCAGCAGTGAGTCCCCCGGCTTGAACACTGAAGCTTTCTTT
>TRBV29-1|TRBJ2-7|NA|TRBD2
CSVGAGESGEQYF
TGCAGCGTTGGGGCGGGGGAGAGCGGCGAGCAGTACTTC
>TRBV18|TRBJ2-5|NA|TRBD1
CASSPNRGRWETQYF
TGTGCCAGCTCACCAAACAGGGGGCGCTGGGAGACCCAGTACTTC
>TRBV28|TRBJ2-6|NA|NA
CASTRVSGANVLTF
TGTGCCAGCACCAGGGTCTCTGGGGCCAACGTCCTGACTTTC
>TRBV5-5|TRBJ1-5|once|NA
CASSLSAGSNQPQHF
TGTGCCAGCAGCTTGTCGGCAGGGAGCAATCAGCCCCAGCATTTT
>TRBV28|TRBJ2-7|few|NA
CASSAISYEQYF
TGTGCCAGCAGCGCCATAAGCTACGAGCAGTACTTC
>TRBV2|TRBJ2-1|NA|TRBD1
CASSPPGQGGVNEQFF
TGTGCCAGCAGCCCCCCAGGACAGGGTGGTGTTAATGAGCAGTTCTTC
>TRBV6-6|TRBJ1-4|NA|TRBD1
CASDGQDEKLFF
TGTGCCAGTGACGGACAGGATGAAAAACTGTTTTTT
>TRBV10-3|TRBJ2-7|NA|NA
CAISEGLRGYSYEQYF
TGTGCCATCAGTGAGGGGTTGAGGGGCTACTCCTACGAGCAGTACTTC
>TRBV28|TRBJ1-2|NA|NA
CASWFNGYTF
TGTGCCAGCTGGTTTAATGGCTACACCTTC
>TRBV12-5|TRBJ2-7|NA|NA
CASGTGLEQYF
TGTGCTAGTGGCACAGGGCTCGAGCAGTACTTC
>TRBV5-4|TRBJ2-1|NA|NA
CASSPWGEARNEQFF
TGTGCCAGCAGCCCATGGGGGGAGGCTCGAAATGAGCAGTTCTTC
>TRBV7-2|TRBJ2-1|NA|NA
CASRTATTVDNEQFF
TGTGCCAGTCGGACCGCGACGACCGTTGACAATGAGCAGTTCTTC
>TRBV19|TRBJ2-7|NA|TRBD2
CASTPTSTSGNYEQYF
TGTGCCAGTACCCCAACCTCGACTAGCGGAAACTACGAGCAGTACTTC
>TRBV7-7|TRBJ1-1|NA|NA
CASSLGTNTEAFF
TGTGCTAGCAGCTTAGGGACGAACACTGAAGCTTTCTTT
>TRBV4-3|TRBJ2-7|NA|TRBD2
CASSQGAGGPSSYEQYF
TGCGCCAGCAGCCAAGGAGCGGGAGGCCCTAGCTCCTACGAGCAGTACTTC